This record covers a single TCR beta chain. The table came from immunoSEQ multiplex PCR; TCRdb's copy has only in-frame clones and leaves some out. The sample records 500,000 to 600,000 clones, approximately 88% being singletons. The sample is drawn from a study of blood T cell repertoires in COVID-19. On the study more broadly: PBMCs, B-cell-depleted T cells, or T cells were the source of the cDNA or gDNA that made up the material.

Material for sequencing was peripheral blood. This TCR derives from a woman in her forties or fifties with COVID-19, enrolled during active disease.

CDR3 protein: CASSFGDSRAETQYF. As DNA, the CDR3 is TGCGCCAGCAGCTTTGGAGACAGCCGGGCAGAGACCCAGTACTTC. This chain uses TRBV5-1 with TRBJ2-5; maybe TRBD1 (5 bases). The CDR3 is 15 amino acids. Germline V gene lookup returns CDR1 SGHRS and CDR2 YFSETQ. V lost 2 bases, J lost 4 bases, and 15 bases lay in between. Together with reference TRBV5-1 and TRBJ2-5, the CDR3 gives the full variable domain: KAGVTQTPRYLIKTRGQQVTLSCSPISGHRSVSWYQQTPGQGLQFLFEYFSETQRNKGNFPGRFSGRQFSNSRSEMNVSTLELGDSALYLCASSFGDSRAETQYFGPGTRLLVL.